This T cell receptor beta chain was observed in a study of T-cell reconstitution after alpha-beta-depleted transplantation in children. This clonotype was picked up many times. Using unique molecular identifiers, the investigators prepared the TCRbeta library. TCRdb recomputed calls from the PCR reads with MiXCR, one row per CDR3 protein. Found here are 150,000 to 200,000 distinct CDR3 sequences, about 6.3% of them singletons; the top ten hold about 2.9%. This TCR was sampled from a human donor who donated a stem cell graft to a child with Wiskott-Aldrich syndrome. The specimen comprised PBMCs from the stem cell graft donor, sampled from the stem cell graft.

The CDR3 sequence is CSVDLGKGTEAFF. CDR3 nucleotide sequence: TGCAGCGTTGATTTGGGAAAAGGCACTGAAGCTTTCTTT. The rearrangement links TRBV29-1 to TRBJ1-1, with D hard to call. The CDR3 is 13 amino acids. Germline CDR1 is SQVTM and CDR2 is ANQGSEA. Trimming removed 3 bases from V and 4 bases from J, with 12 bases in between.